This T cell receptor beta chain appears in the sequencing data of a study of control samples from healthy donors and cancer patients. The CDR3 is 16 amino acids. Trimming removed 6 bases from V and 6 bases from J; junction bases left unmatched: 12. The germline gives CDR1 SNHLY, CDR2 FYNNEI. Only in-frame clones appear in the TCRdb table, and some are missing; sequencing was by immunoSEQ multiplex PCR. The sample lists 70,000 to 90,000 clones, 80% to 90% occurring once. The sequenced sample was PBMCs. The chain is built from TRBV2 and TRBJ1-5, with 9 bases lining up with TRBD1. This receptor was taken from a woman aged 60-75 years with head and neck cancer. The CDR3 nucleotides are TGTGCCAGCAGAGCGGACAGGGGCGTGTCAGGTCAGCCCCAGCATTTT. This translates into CASRADRGVSGQPQHF. The complete variable domain, with remaining parts taken from reference TRBV2 and TRBJ1-5, reads EPEVTQTPSHQVTQMGQEVILRCVPISNHLYFYWYRQILGQKVEFLVSFYNNEISEKSEIFDDQFSVERPDGSNFTLKIRSTKLEDSAMYFCASRADRGVSGQPQHFGDGTRLSIL.